This T cell receptor (beta chain) was retrieved from a study of radiotherapy plus CTLA-4 blockade in lung cancer. The overall study: Disease control reached roughly 33%, with objective responses in 15% to 20%.

Whole-study findings and limits: Radiotherapy with ipilimumab was followed by blood expansion of tumor-derived clones. Reportedly, early blood T cell clone dynamics best predicted response, with interferon-beta.

The germline gives CDR1 SGHVS, CDR2 FQNEAQ. The V gene lost 8 bases and the J gene lost 0 bases, with 20 bases spanning the gap. The CDR3 runs 17 residues. Ipilimumab CTLA-4 blockade and focal radiation were given to patients with chemo-refractory metastatic non-small-cell lung cancer. Profiling relied on immunoSEQ multiplex PCR, and the TCRdb table lists in-frame clones only, not all of them. The table includes 50,000 or so clones, roughly 76% detected once. With regard to this clone: Its antigen remains unidentified.

The sequence was collected from a human donor with non-small cell lung cancer who had stable disease on radiotherapy plus ipilimumab. The chain carries TRBV7-8 and TRBJ2-1; tentatively, D is TRBD1 (5 bases). The sample was peripheral blood, taken from a patient treated with radiotherapy plus ipilimumab. The CDR3 coding sequence is TGTGCCAGCTGTTTGGTTCGACAGATAAGCTCCTACAATGAGCAGTTCTTC. Translated, it gives CASCLVRQISSYNEQFF.